The clone carrying this T cell receptor (beta chain) was counted many times. The data derive from a study of early T cells in non-severe SARS-CoV-2 infection. V dropped 6 bases and J dropped 6; count of bases not matched to a gene: 5. From germline, CDR1 is DFQATT and CDR2 SNEGSKA (reference sequence). CDR3 length: 12 amino acids. TCRdb re-called the 5' RACE reads through MiXCR, storing one row per CDR3 protein. This table holds under 95,000 distinct CDR3 sequences, 15% found once. Sequences were obtained from whole blood. The chain couples TRBV20-1 to TRBJ2-1; TRBD2 agrees at 7 bases. The sequence was obtained from an adult who was a healthcare worker with PCR-confirmed SARS-CoV-2 infection or an uninfected control (not recorded which). In DNA form, the CDR3 reads TGCAGTGCCATTACTAGCGTCAATGAGCAGTTCTTC. This encodes CSAITSVNEQFF.